This T cell receptor beta chain came from a study of cytomegalovirus exposure and HLA in healthy donors (dated by TCRdb to the late 2010s). Broadly, across the study: In an earlier analysis of 550 to 750 of the donors, 276 Gb of sequence data and 117 million unique TCR beta sequences from about 180 million T cells were reported. Every repertoire in the discovery cohort had been generated on one and the same sequencing platform. Roughly 5 DR-DQ haplotypes were treated as single units for association and clustering because of strong linkage in the cohort. To predict cytomegalovirus infection status, the study brought together high-throughput TCR immunosequencing, statistical association of individual TCRs with disease status, and machine learning. On average, around 230,000 unique TCR beta nucleotide sequences were sequenced per donor among fewer than 500 genotyped donors of the cohort, with roughly a sixth of those sequences being non-productive. An earlier analysis of 500 to 750 of the donors applied high-throughput TCR beta sequencing to assess whether each TCR beta V gene segment acted as functional or pseudogenic. An early release covering just under 650 HLA-typed donors comprised approximately 300 gigabases of sequencing data and tens of millions of unique TCR sequences. To study patterns of TCR occurrence, a later analysis re-analyzed previously published TCR beta repertoires from 650 to 750 donors and added high-resolution HLA genotyping. A later genetic analysis used genome-wide SNP genotypes for 398 of the 666 donors, treating that subset as a discovery cohort. Donor age, sex, ethnicity and CMV serostatus were compiled together with the repertoire data. Rather than using new phenotypic data, the later analysis identified candidate immune exposures from TCR beta sequences and from how often those sequences occurred across donors. The study aimed to test whether signatures of past pathogen exposure could be identified by cataloging public T cell receptors. Typing coverage differed by locus: A, B, C, DRB1 and DQB1 were typed in roughly 620-630 donors, DQA1 in about 560, DPA1 in nearly 610, and DPB1 in 400 to 490. The genetic ancestry cluster associated with self-reported Caucasian donors included 81% of the roughly 400 genotyped donors. The T cell repertoires of 700 or so subjects were profiled by immunosequencing and related to cytomegalovirus serostatus. Both class I and class II loci were covered by HLA typing, at four-digit resolution. A separate validation cohort of 100 to 150 different subjects was used in addition to the roughly 670-subject first cohort.

The study at large found these results: The presence/absence analyses assumed that sequencing depth was roughly uniform across donors, and that assumption may not be true. HLA typing was unavailable for some donors at each locus, so association tests used only the typed subset. A later analysis found that HLA-associated TCR beta chains were more clonally expanded and had lower generation probabilities than equally common non-associated chains. In a later genetic analysis, fewer N-insertions in productive TCRs were reported among donors in an Asian-associated ancestry cluster than the roughly 700-donor mean. A cluster of highly shared sequence variants was judged likely to represent a technical artifact of the sequencing pipeline. According to the authors, the approach could potentially be generalized to other disease states and immunological phenotypes. When HLA alleles, especially DR and DQ, strongly co-occurred, attributing TCR associations to individual alleles was difficult. In vitro tests confirmed that a few of the cytomegalovirus-associated TCR beta chains recognize cytomegalovirus antigens. A further reported finding was that TCR beta sequences accurately predicted the HLA-A and HLA-B alleles for most subjects in the first cohort. A later analysis associated 15,000 or so TCR beta sequences with specific HLA alleles at a false discovery rate of 0.05. Because counts were too low, approximately 15 rarely observed V segments, including chromosome 9 orphons, were excluded from the earlier analysis of several hundred of the donors. A later analysis reported that several top co-occurrence clusters appeared linked to parvovirus B19, influenza, CMV and Epstein-Barr virus. Some IMGT-functional V segments, including TRBV6-2 and TRBV6-3, could not be told apart with the 87-base-pair reads, so those segments were excluded. Broadly in line with IMGT annotations, most TCR beta V segments showed up in productive rearrangements about 90% or about 30% of the time in an earlier analysis of 587 of the donors. Cytomegalovirus status was reported to be diagnosed by the classifier with high specificity and sensitivity in both the original and validation cohorts. This cohort had only TCR beta chains sequenced, and the lack of alpha or paired-chain data limited which features could be detected. In a later genetic analysis, a missense DCLRE1C variant was associated with V-gene and J-gene trimming of TCR beta chains, and the association was replicated in an independent cohort. Most CMV-associated TCR beta chains appeared to be HLA-restricted in a later analysis, and the HLA associations seemed to be driven largely by CMV exposure. For the cohort, immune exposure information was limited to CMV serostatus. The study listed approximately 150 TCR beta chains as associated with cytomegalovirus. Most TCR sequences were seen in very few donors, while some public TCRs were found in many individuals. Correlated functional status among segregating V segments might reflect linkage disequilibrium, but an unknown experimental factor could not be ruled out. A later analysis found that TCR association rates varied across HLA loci, with DRB1 alleles showing the most associated TCRs and HLA-C alleles the fewest.

The trim is 6 bases for V and 7 bases for J, with a gap of 13 bases between the germline ends. The cysteine opens and the phenylalanine closes a CDR3 of 13 amino acids. Only the CDR3 part of the read is kept: 39 bases, read in frame from the first base. The germline V gene provides CDR1 MNHEY and CDR2 SVGAGI. Libraries were constructed by the immunoSEQ multiplex PCR assay. For the multiplex PCR, a mixture combining 60 forward primers for TCR Vbeta segments and 13 reverse primers for TCR Jbeta segments was used. Amplification of the CDR3 region of rearranged TCR beta genes was performed with a multiplex PCR assay on genomic DNA. The Illumina HiSeq System was used to sequence the amplified TCR beta libraries as 87-base-pair reads. Per the source publication's procedure: In a later analysis, tens of millions of unique TCR beta chains were counted across the roughly 610 repertoires, and roughly 9.9 million of these chains were shared by at least two donors. A nearest-neighbor algorithm error-corrected the raw reads and collapsed the reads into unique sequences, merging closely related sequences to remove PCR and sequencing errors. V, D and J gene segments were assigned by aligning CDR3 sequences to IMGT reference sequences. Each retained sequence needed at least a six-nucleotide match to both a V gene segment and a J gene segment. Rearrangements were called productive when the CDR3 lacked stop codons and stayed in frame with V and J; all others were non-productive. CDR3 was defined according to IMGT convention as the region running from the second conserved V-encoded cysteine to the conserved J-encoded phenylalanine. The earlier analysis of 587 of the donors excluded any sequence lacking an unambiguous match to a single V gene segment. In an earlier analysis of 587 of the donors, V segments were called functional above 56.7% productive rearrangements and were called segregating when the between-donor standard deviation exceeded 5%. To diagnose cytomegalovirus status from the catalog of TCR beta chain sequences, a statistical classification framework was built. A later analysis assigned V and J genes by comparing TCR nucleotide sequences with IMGT/GENE-DB human TR gene sequences. A later analysis assigned CDR3 sequences and most-parsimonious VDJ recombination scenarios with the TCRdist pipeline. A later analysis defined each TCR beta chain by its CDR3 amino acid sequence plus V-gene family, and excluded reads lacking a unique V-gene family. A later analysis removed roughly 590 highly shared, low-generation-probability nucleotide sequences to deal with suspected cross-contamination and a sequencing artifact. In a later analysis, a clonal expansion index for each public chain was calculated from normalized within-repertoire ranks of inferred template counts. Generation probabilities in a later analysis came from a VDJ recombination model fitted to out-of-frame rearrangements, and those results were checked against IGoR. A later analysis scored TCR-TCR, TCR-HLA and TCR-CMV co-occurrence with hypergeometric tests, applying a repertoire-size bias correction to TCR pairs. A later analysis estimated false discovery rates by permuting HLA or CMV assignments 20 times. In a later analysis, co-occurring TCRs were grouped using DBSCAN, with TCRdist sequence similarity added in when clustering inside HLA-allele-positive subsets. Repertoires with fewer than 30,000 or more than 120,000 public chains, plus five repertoires with anomalous nucleotide sharing, were excluded from co-occurrence clustering. The immuneACCESS repertoire file appears here via TCRdb, limited to in-frame rearrangements. These files lack a portion of the clones; in checked studies, under half of the deficit traces to unresolved V genes, and the cause of the others is not known. V, J and clone size were drawn from that table, and D and trimming were deduced from the DNA. The sample table holds fewer than 200,000 clones, of which roughly 79% were seen once. Clones ranked in the top ten supply approximately 1.3% of the sample.

Regarding this clone: The target of this receptor is not known. One base away there is no much larger clone; base qualities are not given.

In total, 500 to 700 healthy bone marrow donors made up the cohort. Cohort members were all nominally healthy when sampled, although unrecorded immune exposures were likely present. The donor was CMV seronegative and belonged to the group of roughly 330 seronegative cohort members. A peripheral blood sample was collected from each donor, and TCR beta sequencing was performed on peripheral blood mononuclear cells. The Qiagen DNeasy Blood Extraction Kit was used to extract genomic DNA from the blood cell samples. Material for sequencing was PBMCs. The TCR was taken from a man younger than 45 in good health and CMV-seronegative. This chain is built from TRBV6-5 and TRBJ2-1; a weak D assignment points to TRBD2 (5 bases agree). The CDR3 region: CASSPGSTNEQFF. The bases read TGTGCCAGCAGCCCTGGGAGTACGAATGAGCAGTTCTTC.